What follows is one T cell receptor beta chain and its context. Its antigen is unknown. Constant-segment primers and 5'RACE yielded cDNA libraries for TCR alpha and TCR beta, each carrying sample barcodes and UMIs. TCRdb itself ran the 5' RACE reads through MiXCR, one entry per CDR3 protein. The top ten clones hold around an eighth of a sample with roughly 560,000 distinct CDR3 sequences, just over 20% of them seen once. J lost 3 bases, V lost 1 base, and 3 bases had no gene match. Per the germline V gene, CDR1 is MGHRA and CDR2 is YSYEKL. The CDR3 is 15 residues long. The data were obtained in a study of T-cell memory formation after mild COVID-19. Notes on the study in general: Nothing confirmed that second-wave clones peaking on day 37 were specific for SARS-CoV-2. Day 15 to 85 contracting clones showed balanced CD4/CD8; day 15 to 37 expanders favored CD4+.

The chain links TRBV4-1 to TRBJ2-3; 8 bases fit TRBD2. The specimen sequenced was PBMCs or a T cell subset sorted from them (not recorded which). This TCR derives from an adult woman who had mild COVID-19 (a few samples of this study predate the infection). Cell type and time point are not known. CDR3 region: CASSQVGLDTDTQYF. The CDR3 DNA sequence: TGCGCCAGCAGCCAAGTGGGACTAGATACAGATACGCAGTATTTT.